The 16 T cell receptor beta chains given below trace back to one sample, sequenced in a study of cytomegalovirus exposure and HLA in healthy donors (TCRdb year 2017). Library generation was performed with the immunoSEQ multiplex PCR assay. A mixture of 60 forward primers for TCR Vbeta segments and 13 reverse primers for TCR Jbeta segments was used in the multiplex PCR. Not all clones reach the TCRdb copy of this immuneACCESS table, which keeps in-frame sequences only. Checked studies attribute under half of the gap to unresolved V genes and leave the rest unexplained. The sample table lists 65,000 to 85,000 clones, around 85% of them with a count of one. The ten most abundant clones make up about 2.4% of the sample. Specimen: PBMCs. Source of these receptors: a woman in her fifties or sixties in good health and CMV-seronegative.

This chain uses TRBV18 with TRBJ2-2, with 7 bases aligning to TRBD2. Germline V CDR1 and CDR2: KGHSH, LQKENI. This CDR3 is 18 amino acids long. V was pared by 0 bases and J by 6 bases, with 13 bases of the junction left unmatched. The CDR3 reads CASSPPAGRARGAGELFF. The CDR3, as DNA: TGTGCCAGCTCACCACCGGCAGGGAGGGCCCGTGGGGCCGGGGAGCTGTTTTTT.

The gene calls are TRBV5-4 and TRBJ2-5, with D perhaps TRBD1 (5 bases). Germline CDR1 and CDR2: SGHNT and YYREEE (reference sequence). This CDR3 region has 16 residues. V gave up 0 bases and J gave up 3 bases, with 15 bases separating them. For the CDR3, the DNA is TGTGCCAGCAGCTTGGAAGGCAGGGTAACGAAAGAGACCCAGTACTTC. Translated, it gives CASSLEGRVTKETQYF. Together with reference TRBV5-4 and TRBJ2-5, the CDR3 gives the full variable domain: ETGVTQSPTHLIKTRGQQVTLRCSSQSGHNTVSWYQQALGQGPQFIFQYYREEENGRGNFPPRFSGLQFPNYSSELNVNALELDDSALYLCASSLEGRVTKETQYFGPGTRLLVL.

The rearrangement joins TRBV19 to TRBJ2-2, with D perhaps TRBD1 (6 bases). With 1 base removed from V and 6 bases from J, the gap between germline ends came to 9 bases. Germline CDR1 reads LNHDA; CDR2 reads SQIVND (reference sequence). The CDR3 totals 14 residues. DNA of the CDR3: TGTGCCAGTAGTATAGTGTACAGGGCCGGGGAGCTGTTTTTT. Its protein is CASSIVYRAGELFF.

This chain joins TRBV28 and TRBJ2-1; no firm D call. This CDR3 contains 10 residues. Germline V gives CDR1 MDHEN, CDR2 SYDVKM. V was pared by 6 bases and J by 6 bases, with 3 bases between. Here the CDR3 reads CASSINEQFF. The DNA of the CDR3 is TGTGCCAGCAGCATCAATGAGCAGTTCTTC.

The chain carries TRBV7-9 and TRBJ1-4; D possibly corresponds to TRBD1 (6 bases). The germline V and J ends were trimmed by 5 bases and 3 bases, with 16 bases remaining between them. CDR1 SEHNR and CDR2 FQNEAQ come from the germline V gene (reference sequence). The CDR3 runs 16 residues. CDR3: CASSRNGQMSNEKLFF. The CDR3 DNA follows: TGTGCCAGCAGCCGCAATGGACAGATGTCTAATGAAAAACTGTTTTTT. The whole variable domain, remainder taken from reference TRBV7-9 and TRBJ1-4, is DTGVSQNPRHKITKRGQNVTFRCDPISEHNRLYWYRQTLGQGPEFLTYFQNEAQLEKSRLLSDRFSAERPKGSFSTLEIQRTEQGDSAMYLCASSRNGQMSNEKLFFGSGTQLSVL.

The chain is built from TRBV28 and TRBJ2-2; 8 bases align to TRBD1. After removal of 6 bases from V and 1 base from J, the junction contained 7 bases not matched to a gene. The germline CDR1 and CDR2 sequences are MDHEN and SYDVKM. The CDR3 covers 16 residues. The CDR3 spells CASRSGGTGNTGELFF. DNA for the CDR3: TGTGCCAGCAGATCCGGCGGGACAGGGAACACCGGGGAGCTGTTTTTT.

The chain is built from TRBV15 and TRBJ2-1, with 13 nucleotides matching TRBD2. The CDR3 is 15 amino acids. V shed 4 bases and J 6 bases; nucleotides not matched to a gene: 3. From germline, CDR1 is LNHNV and CDR2 YYDKDF (reference sequence). CDR3 in DNA: TGTGCCACCAGCATGCGGACTAGCGGGAGCAATGAGCAGTTCTTC. It translates to CATSMRTSGSNEQFF.

The chain employs TRBV4-2 and TRBJ1-1; possibly TRBD1 for D (6 bases). This CDR3 is 14 amino acids long. The germline V gene has CDR1 LGHNA and CDR2 YNFKEQ. The V gene lost 0 bases and the J gene lost 3 bases, with 8 bases spanning the gap. The CDR3 DNA follows: TGTGCCAGCAGCCAAGACAGGGGTTACACTGAAGCTTTCTTT. It encodes CASSQDRGYTEAFF.

The chain is built from TRBV6-5 and TRBJ2-7; TRBD1 is a possible D gene (6 bases). The CDR3 has 13 amino acids. Trimming stripped 0 bases from V and 12 bases from J, with 15 bases between. Germline V CDR1 and CDR2: MNHEY, SVGAGI. CDR3 coding DNA: TGTGCCAGCAGTTACTCAGGGACATCGCCCCTGTACGTC. This encodes CASSYSGTSPLYV.

Here the CDR3 reads CSVEYAGVNNEQFF. DNA for the CDR3: TGCAGCGTTGAGTACGCGGGCGTTAACAATGAGCAGTTCTTC. The J gene is TRBJ2-1, the V gene TRBV29-1, with D tentatively TRBD2 (5 bases). Looked up from germline, CDR1 is SQVTM and CDR2 is ANQGSEA. Deletions cut 3 bases from V and 5 bases from J, with 14 bases between. This CDR3 has 14 amino acids.

The chain combines TRBV7-6 with TRBJ1-1; D is unresolved. The CDR3 covers 13 residues. V shed 3 bases and J shed 1 base, with 6 bases lying between them. Looked up from germline, CDR1 is SGHVS and CDR2 is FNYEAQ. The CDR3 DNA follows: TGTGCCAGCAGCTTTTCCTCGAACACTGAAGCTTTCTTT. Protein sequence: CASSFSSNTEAFF.

This clone was seen just once. The CDR3 DNA follows: TGTGCCAGCAGTGAATCGGCAGGTGAGCAGTTCTTC. Protein: CASSESAGEQFF. The chain couples TRBV25-1 to TRBJ2-1; no definite D call. V lost 1 base to trimming and J lost 9 bases, with 7 bases between them. Germline V gene lookup returns CDR1 MGHDK and CDR2 SYGVNS. The CDR3 loop spans 12 amino acids.

This chain joins TRBV29-1 and TRBJ1-1; maybe TRBD1 (5 bases). The CDR3 covers 15 residues. V gave up 3 bases and J gave up 5 bases, with 19 bases separating them. CDR1 is SQVTM, CDR2 ANQGSEA, per germline. CDR3 sequence: CSVDTGRLDNTEAFF. In DNA, the CDR3 is TGCAGCGTTGATACAGGTCGGCTGGATAATACTGAAGCTTTCTTT.

This sequence joins TRBV5-4 and TRBJ2-1, with 9 bases aligning to TRBD1. Trimming cost V 4 bases and J 7 bases; bases outside gene matches: 6. Per the germline V gene, CDR1 is SGHNT and CDR2 is YYREEE (reference sequence). CDR3 length equals 14 residues. The CDR3 DNA follows: TGTGCCAGCAGCATAGGACAGGGGCGGAATGAGCAGTTCTTC. It encodes CASSIGQGRNEQFF.

This rearrangement joins TRBV25-1 to TRBJ2-3, with TRBD1 matching 7 bases. The CDR3 totals 14 residues. From germline, CDR1 is MGHDK and CDR2 SYGVNS. V was pared by 7 bases and J by 7 bases, with 11 bases of the junction left unmatched. CDR3 residues: CASTRGGSSNTQYF. The CDR3 DNA sequence: TGTGCCAGCACACGAGGGGGCAGTTCAAATACGCAGTATTTT. Looking up the rest from reference TRBV25-1 and TRBJ2-3 gives the full variable domain: EADIYQTPRYLVIGTGKKITLECSQTMGHDKMYWYQQDPGMELHLIHYSYGVNSTEKGDLSSESTVSRIRTEHFPLTLESARPSHTSQYLCASTRGGSSNTQYFGPGTRLTVL.

The chain uses TRBV28 and TRBJ2-2; tentative D call: TRBD1 (6 bases). V was clipped by 6 bases and J by 7 bases, with 9 bases between them. The CDR3 extends over 12 amino acids. The germline gives CDR1 MDHEN, CDR2 SYDVKM. The CDR3 sequence is CASRQGGGELFF. CDR3 nucleotides: TGTGCCAGCAGACAGGGTGGCGGGGAGCTGTTTTTT. The variable domain in full, with the rest retrieved from reference TRBV28 and TRBJ2-2, is DVKVTQSSRYLVKRTGEKVFLECVQDMDHENMFWYRQDPGLGLRLIYFSYDVKMKEKGDIPEGYSVSREKKERFSLILESASTNQTSMYLCASRQGGGELFFGEGSRLTVL.